This is a list of T cell receptor beta chains from one sample in a study of blood T cell repertoires in COVID-19. The table came from immunoSEQ multiplex PCR; TCRdb's copy has only in-frame clones and leaves some out. The sample holds more than 150,000 clones, under 85% seen once. The sample was peripheral blood. The receptors stem from a woman between 35 and 50 years old with acute or convalescent COVID-19. CDR3s include the opening cysteine and the closing phenylalanine or tryptophan. The D gene is left open where the match is weak. Where a row states a size, it is once, few, many or the class of an expanded clone; other rows omit it.

j_gene	v_gene	d_gene	abundance	CDR3aa	CDR3nt
TRBJ1-4	TRBV7-2	.	.	CASRPGVTNEKLFF	TGTGCCAGCCGGCCAGGGGTGACTAATGAAAAACTGTTTTTT
TRBJ1-1	TRBV9	.	.	CASSVGGTISTEAFF	TGTGCCAGCAGCGTAGGAGGGACAATCAGCACTGAAGCTTTCTTT
TRBJ1-3	TRBV19	TRBD1	.	CASRNLDRTGNTIYF	TGTGCCAGTAGAAACTTGGACAGGACTGGAAACACCATATATTTT
TRBJ1-5	TRBV28	.	.	CASSLAGWGQPQHF	TGTGCCAGCAGTTTGGCAGGGTGGGGACAGCCCCAGCATTTT
TRBJ1-5	TRBV5-6	.	.	CASSLGTGNDQPQHF	TGTGCCAGCAGCTTAGGGACTGGGAATGATCAGCCCCAGCATTTT
TRBJ1-2	TRBV28	.	.	CASSSDGGGGGRGGYTF	TGTGCCAGCAGTTCCGATGGAGGTGGGGGAGGTAGGGGCGGCTACACCTTC
TRBJ1-2	TRBV24-1	.	.	CATSDFEDPLSGYTF	TGTGCCACCAGTGATTTCGAGGATCCGCTAAGTGGCTACACCTTC
TRBJ1-2	TRBV7-2	.	.	CASTPGPGGGYTF	TGTGCCAGCACTCCCGGGCCCGGGGGTGGCTACACCTTC
TRBJ1-2	TRBV18	.	.	CASSPPGGKQASPNGYTF	TGTGCCAGCTCACCACCGGGGGGTAAACAGGCGTCGCCAAACGGCTACACCTTC
TRBJ1-5	TRBV2	.	few	CASTLGAGDSNQPQHF	TGTGCCAGCACCTTAGGTGCCGGGGATAGCAATCAGCCCCAGCATTTT
TRBJ2-1	TRBV19	TRBD2	.	CASSMIAGDYNEQFF	TGTGCCAGTAGTATGATAGCGGGAGACTACAATGAGCAGTTCTTC
TRBJ2-5	TRBV20-1	.	.	CSASSQETQYF	TGCAGTGCTAGTTCTCAAGAGACCCAGTACTTC
TRBJ2-3	TRBV29-1	.	.	CSVSISSTDTQYF	TGCAGCGTTTCGATCAGTAGCACAGATACGCAGTATTTT